This T cell receptor (beta chain) was recovered during a study of T cell changes during pregnancy in multiple sclerosis. The V end was cut by 0 bases, the J end by 7 bases, with 9 bases between. The CDR3 covers 13 residues. CDR1 and CDR2 from the germline V gene are ENHRY and SYGVKD. Generated by immunoSEQ multiplex PCR, the TCRdb table keeps only in-frame clones and is missing some. The table has tens of thousands of clones, 91% seen once. This TCR came from a female donor in good health, enrolled as a control in a pregnancy study. The chain has TRBV10-3 and TRBJ1-2, with D possibly matching TRBD1 (6 bases). The starting material was peripheral blood, obtained after pregnancy. The CDR3 sequence is CAISESGGIGYTF. In DNA, the CDR3 is TGTGCCATCAGTGAGTCAGGGGGAATTGGCTACACCTTC.